These T cell receptor beta chains were read from a single sample in a study of Tregs in tolerant kidney transplant recipients. The method was immunoSEQ multiplex PCR; TCRdb's version includes in-frame clones alone and lacks a portion of them. The table records around 64,000 clones, over 75% of them present only once. The source material was CD4+ T cells from blood (PBMCs), sampled 6 months after the transplant. Receptor source: a human patient who received a combined kidney and bone marrow transplant. Some T cells may originate from the graft donor. The CDR3 runs from the conserved cysteine through the conserved F or W. The order of the fields is CDR3 protein, V gene, clone size, CDR3 length, D gene, J gene. D genes are given only for firm matches. Not every row has a clone size; where given, it reads once, few, many or a size class.

CDR3: CASARSTNEKLFF
V: TRBV11-3
size: NA
length: 13
D: NA
J: TRBJ1-4

CDR3: CASSFRQSYGYTF
V: TRBV27
size: NA
length: 13
D: NA
J: TRBJ1-2

CDR3: CASSLGLAGPSTDTQYF
V: TRBV11-3
size: NA
length: 17
D: TRBD2
J: TRBJ2-3

CDR3: CASRSGTGDPTYNSPLHF
V: TRBV19
size: NA
length: 18
D: TRBD1
J: TRBJ1-6

CDR3: CASSPGLAGSWWTGELFF
V: TRBV18
size: NA
length: 18
D: TRBD2
J: TRBJ2-2

CDR3: CASSFLALPYNEQFF
V: TRBV28
size: NA
length: 15
D: NA
J: TRBJ2-1

CDR3: CSVLSIAGGEKYEQYF
V: TRBV29-1
size: NA
length: 16
D: TRBD2
J: TRBJ2-7

CDR3: CSAYRVEKLFF
V: TRBV20-1
size: NA
length: 11
D: NA
J: TRBJ1-4

CDR3: CASHGVLAGYNEQFF
V: TRBV5-1
size: NA
length: 15
D: TRBD2
J: TRBJ2-1

CDR3: CASSPRLGDSYNEQFF
V: TRBV7-7
size: NA
length: 16
D: NA
J: TRBJ2-1

CDR3: CAISRDSTYNEQFF
V: TRBV10-3
size: NA
length: 14
D: NA
J: TRBJ2-1

CDR3: CASSLQWLNTEAFF
V: TRBV7-2
size: NA
length: 14
D: NA
J: TRBJ1-1

CDR3: CASSLPSLTQYF
V: TRBV7-9
size: NA
length: 12
D: NA
J: TRBJ2-3

CDR3: CASSITGEQSTEAFF
V: TRBV5-5
size: NA
length: 15
D: NA
J: TRBJ1-1

CDR3: CASSRAGDYSYNEQFF
V: TRBV4-1
size: NA
length: 16
D: TRBD2
J: TRBJ2-1

CDR3: CASSSTPLVAGQFF
V: TRBV5-1
size: NA
length: 14
D: NA
J: TRBJ2-1

CDR3: CASSFSGAGLSSGANVLTF
V: TRBV7-3
size: NA
length: 19
D: NA
J: TRBJ2-6

CDR3: CASSPGQRNTEAFF
V: TRBV5-1
size: few
length: 14
D: NA
J: TRBJ1-1

CDR3: CASSQDGLPKNIQYF
V: TRBV14
size: NA
length: 15
D: NA
J: TRBJ2-4

CDR3: CASSVRGGGNTEAFF
V: TRBV2
size: few
length: 15
D: NA
J: TRBJ1-1

CDR3: CASSLLLGGNTEAFF
V: TRBV7-2
size: NA
length: 15
D: NA
J: TRBJ1-1

CDR3: CASSAGLAYYYHEQYF
V: TRBV7-9
size: NA
length: 16
D: TRBD2
J: TRBJ2-7

CDR3: CAGYGTRQNTEAFF
V: TRBV27
size: NA
length: 14
D: NA
J: TRBJ1-1

CDR3: CASSGRVGEKLFF
V: TRBV6-1
size: NA
length: 13
D: NA
J: TRBJ1-4

CDR3: CAWSSGGVYEQYF
V: TRBV30
size: NA
length: 13
D: TRBD2
J: TRBJ2-7

CDR3: CASSLLREQFF
V: TRBV5-4
size: NA
length: 11
D: NA
J: TRBJ2-1

CDR3: CASSPLPGHRFYEQYF
V: TRBV5-6
size: NA
length: 16
D: NA
J: TRBJ2-7

CDR3: CASSPGIFYTEAFF
V: TRBV27
size: NA
length: 14
D: NA
J: TRBJ1-1

CDR3: CASSPNGLAGAWADTQYF
V: TRBV5-1
size: NA
length: 18
D: TRBD2
J: TRBJ2-3

CDR3: CASGHRGGEKLFF
V: TRBV10-1
size: NA
length: 13
D: TRBD1
J: TRBJ1-4

CDR3: CASSAGTGVRTSEDNEQFF
V: TRBV6-4
size: NA
length: 19
D: NA
J: TRBJ2-1

CDR3: CASSFGGNQPQHF
V: TRBV5-5
size: NA
length: 13
D: NA
J: TRBJ1-5

CDR3: CASSEYLGYNEQFF
V: TRBV25-1
size: NA
length: 14
D: NA
J: TRBJ2-1

CDR3: CASTPGHSYEQYF
V: TRBV7-9
size: NA
length: 13
D: NA
J: TRBJ2-7

CDR3: CASSARPGLNYEQYF
V: TRBV9
size: once
length: 15
D: NA
J: TRBJ2-7

CDR3: CASRGWQGDEQYF
V: TRBV5-1
size: NA
length: 13
D: TRBD1
J: TRBJ2-7

CDR3: CASSPGGSQETQYF
V: TRBV18
size: NA
length: 14
D: TRBD2
J: TRBJ2-5

CDR3: CASSQNVAGGRITDTQYF
V: TRBV4-3
size: NA
length: 18
D: TRBD2
J: TRBJ2-3

CDR3: CASSFAGNTEAFF
V: TRBV5-1
size: NA
length: 13
D: NA
J: TRBJ1-1

CDR3: CASRGQGNQPQHF
V: TRBV2
size: NA
length: 13
D: TRBD1
J: TRBJ1-5

CDR3: CASSQTRDPRTGGEAFF
V: TRBV14
size: NA
length: 17
D: TRBD1
J: TRBJ1-1

CDR3: CASSLALGQGAYEQYF
V: TRBV5-1
size: NA
length: 16
D: TRBD1
J: TRBJ2-7

CDR3: CASSISYNEQFF
V: TRBV7-2
size: NA
length: 12
D: NA
J: TRBJ2-1